This T cell receptor beta chain emerged from a study of shared clonotypes between healthy human individuals. Naive CD8 isolation took CD45RO-negative cells positively selected for CCR7 and excluded terminally differentiated effector memory CD45RA+ cells. The study enrolled healthy HIV-negative adults without recent acute infections or vaccinations as donors. In regard to this clone: The antigen remains unidentified.

Germline V gives CDR1 SQVTM, CDR2 ANQGSEA. CDR3 size: 15 residues. Sequencing was performed with immunoSEQ multiplex PCR; in TCRdb, only in-frame clones are kept and a portion is missing. The data show hundreds of thousands of clones, with over 95% seen just once and around 0.097% held by the top ten. Notes on the study in general: Roughly 5% of naive CD4 clonotypes were shared across a handful of donors. Rarefaction showed sorted-subset sequencing was incomplete despite large depth. Researchers sampled only blood; tissue repertoires likely differ.

The receptor was isolated from a woman aged 25 to 39 in good health. The sequenced sample consisted of naive CD8+ T cells sorted from blood. This chain uses TRBV29-1 with TRBJ2-5; possibly TRBD1 for D (5 bases). The better agreement between TRBJ2-7 and the DNA end casts doubt on the J call. The CDR3 loop reads CSADRPAGPSDEQYF. The CDR3 region has the DNA TGCAGCGCTGACCGTCCGGCAGGGCCCTCGGACGAGCAGTACTTC.